Listed below are T cell receptor beta chains from one sample, sequenced in a study of response to subunit inactivated influenza vaccine. Each CDR3 protein is one row after TCRdb ran MiXCR on the RT-PCR reads. The sample yields 800,000 to 1,000,000 distinct CDR3 sequences, 21% seen once. The specimen comprised PBMCs from blood, sampled less than 6 days after vaccination. Source of these receptors: a man aged 45 to 65 who received an inactivated influenza vaccine. CDR3s include the opening cysteine and the closing phenylalanine or tryptophan. A D gene is named only where the DNA matches it firmly. Only some rows state a clone size, as once, few, many or a class for expanded clones.

clone size | D gene | J gene | V gene | CDR3 DNA | CDR3 protein
- | - | TRBJ2-7 | TRBV20-1 | TGCAGTGCTCACCCCCGCAGGGAGGAATACGAGCAGTACTTC | CSAHPRREEYEQYF
few | - | TRBJ1-5 | TRBV28 | TGTGCCAGCAGTCTGCGACAGGATAGCAATCAGCCCCAGCATTTT | CASSLRQDSNQPQHF
few | TRBD1 | TRBJ1-1 | TRBV12-3/TRBV12-4 | TGTGCCAGCAGGACAGGGGGAAGGAACACTGAAGCTTTCTTT | CASRTGGRNTEAFF
few | - | TRBJ2-7 | TRBV12-3/TRBV12-4 | TGTGCCAGCAGTCTGAGGGGCACTATCTACGAGCAGTACTTC | CASSLRGTIYEQYF
- | TRBD2 | TRBJ2-2 | TRBV28 | TGTGCCAGCAGTTATCCCCCCAGCGGGGAGGGGGAGCTGTTTTTT | CASSYPPSGEGELFF
- | TRBD2 | TRBJ2-3 | TRBV6-2/TRBV6-3 | TGTGCCAGCAGTCCGAGGACTAGCGGGAGAAGAGGCACAGATACGCAGTATTTT | CASSPRTSGRRGTDTQYF
few | - | TRBJ2-7 | TRBV7-2 | TGTGCCAGCAGCCGAACAGGGCCCCAATCCTACGAGCAGTACTTC | CASSRTGPQSYEQYF
few | TRBD2 | TRBJ2-7 | TRBV7-2 | TGTGCCAGCAGCGAAAGCGGGACTAGCTCCTACGAGCAGTACTTC | CASSESGTSSYEQYF
- | - | TRBJ2-1 | TRBV7-2 | TGTGCCAGCAGGGGGTCAAGCACGCATGAGCAGTTCTTC | CASRGSSTHEQFF
- | TRBD1 | TRBJ1-6 | TRBV3-1 | TGTGCCAGCAGCCAATCGGACAGGTATAATTCACCCCTCCACTTT | CASSQSDRYNSPLHF
- | - | TRBJ2-7 | TRBV29-1 | TGCAGTGTCCCCGTGGAGGATACCCACCAAGTCTCCCCCTACGAGCAGTACTTC | CSVPVEDTHQVSPYEQYF
- | TRBD1 | TRBJ2-1 | TRBV3-1 | TGTGCCAGCGGCCGAGAGACGTGGACAGGGGGTCCGAATGAGCAGTTCTTC | CASGRETWTGGPNEQFF
- | - | TRBJ2-3 | TRBV12-3/TRBV12-4 | TGTGCCAGCAGCCCCTCTCATGTGGTGGCAGATACGCAGTATTTT | CASSPSHVVADTQYF
few | - | TRBJ1-1 | TRBV12-3/TRBV12-4 | TGTGCCAGCAGACACTACAGTACTGAAGCTTTCTTT | CASRHYSTEAFF
many | - | TRBJ2-7 | TRBV12-3/TRBV12-4 | TGTGCCAGCAGTTTAGGCAGGGAACGATACGAGCAGTACTTC | CASSLGRERYEQYF
- | - | TRBJ2-3 | TRBV20-1 | TGCAGTGCTAGAGTACAGGTAGCGGTTACAGATACGCAGTATTTT | CSARVQVAVTDTQYF
few | TRBD1 | TRBJ1-4 | TRBV20-1 | TGCAGTGCTAGAGTTCCAGGGGGTGTTGAAAAACTGTTTTTT | CSARVPGGVEKLFF
few | - | TRBJ1-1 | TRBV6-5 | TGTGCCAGCAGTTACTCAAAAAGGGTCCACACTGAAGCTTTCTTT | CASSYSKRVHTEAFF
few | - | TRBJ2-3 | TRBV24-1 | TGTGCCACCAGTGATACTCAGGTCAGCACAGATACGCAGTATTTT | CATSDTQVSTDTQYF
few | TRBD2 | TRBJ2-7 | TRBV6-2/TRBV6-3 | TGTGCCAGCAACAACGGACTAGCGGCACCCTACGAGCAGTACTTC | CASNNGLAAPYEQYF
- | - | TRBJ2-3 | TRBV4-2 | TGTGCCAGCAGCCAAGATTACTTGCGGTCTAGCACAGATACGCAGTATTTT | CASSQDYLRSSTDTQYF
- | - | TRBJ2-4 | TRBV3-1 | TGTGCCAGCAGTTCCGGGACAGCCAAAAACATTCAGTACTTC | CASSSGTAKNIQYF
few | - | TRBJ1-3 | TRBV29-1 | TGCAGCGTTGAAGACATCGGAAACACCATATATTTT | CSVEDIGNTIYF
- | - | TRBJ2-6 | TRBV30 | TGTGCCTGGAGTGTATCTCGGAGCGGGGCCAACGTCCTGACTTTC | CAWSVSRSGANVLTF
- | - | TRBJ2-5 | TRBV14 | TGTGCCAGCAGCCAAGGACAGGCAGAGACCCAGTACTTC | CASSQGQAETQYF
few | TRBD2 | TRBJ2-3 | TRBV9 | TGTGCCAGCAGCGTCTCGCGGGAGGCTGCCACAGATACGCAGTATTTT | CASSVSREAATDTQYF
- | - | TRBJ2-7 | TRBV24-1 | TGTGCCACCAGTGATCCGATCCGAACACCCTACGAGCAGTACTTC | CATSDPIRTPYEQYF
- | TRBD1 | TRBJ1-1 | TRBV27 | TGTGCCAGCAATGTTAACAGGGGCACTGAAGCTTTCTTT | CASNVNRGTEAFF
- | - | TRBJ2-1 | TRBV6-5 | TGTGCCAGCAGTCAATCCCCGGATGAGCAGTTCTTC | CASSQSPDEQFF
few | - | TRBJ1-4 | TRBV20-1 | TGCAGTGTACCAAGCAGGGCCGCAAGAGCAAATGAAAAACTGTTTTTT | CSVPSRAARANEKLFF
many | - | TRBJ2-7 | TRBV5-6 | TGTGCCAGCACCCAACAGGGCAGGCGCTACGAGCAGTACTTC | CASTQQGRRYEQYF
- | TRBD1 | TRBJ2-5 | TRBV12-3/TRBV12-4 | TGTGCCAGCAGTCCACCCGGGACAGGCGAGACCCAGTACTTC | CASSPPGTGETQYF
- | TRBD1 | TRBJ1-4 | TRBV12-3/TRBV12-4 | TGTGCCAGCAGGTGGACAGGGGGAAATGAAAAACTGTTTTTT | CASRWTGGNEKLFF
few | TRBD1 | TRBJ1-2 | TRBV11-2 | TGTGCCAGCAGCTTCCAGGGGGCAATGAACTATGGCTACACCTTC | CASSFQGAMNYGYTF
few | TRBD1 | TRBJ1-2 | TRBV4-1 | TGCGCCAGCAGCCAAAGTGACAGGGACTCCTACTATGGCTACACCTTC | CASSQSDRDSYYGYTF
few | - | TRBJ1-1 | TRBV7-2 | TGTGCCAGCAGCTTAGATTTGGGGGCGTGGGACACTGAAGCTTTCTTT | CASSLDLGAWDTEAFF
- | - | TRBJ2-1 | TRBV25-1 | TGTGCCAGCAGCCTAGGGATCTCCTACAATGAGCAGTTCTTC | CASSLGISYNEQFF
- | - | TRBJ1-6 | TRBV6-5 | TGTGCCAGCAGTTACCGGGGGCGATATTCACCCCTCCACTTT | CASSYRGRYSPLHF
- | - | TRBJ2-4 | TRBV20-1 | TGCAGTGCCAGCTATCACAGGGACCTAGCCAAAAACATTCAGTACTTC | CSASYHRDLAKNIQYF
- | - | TRBJ2-7 | TRBV6-2/TRBV6-3 | TGTGCCAGCAGTTACGTCGGGGCCGGGCAGTACTTC | CASSYVGAGQYF
few | - | TRBJ1-1 | TRBV11-2 | TGTGCCAGCAGCGTAGACGGGTCATTGACCCTGAACACTGAAGCTTTCTTT | CASSVDGSLTLNTEAFF
many | TRBD2 | TRBJ2-1 | TRBV27 | TGTGCCAGCAGTTTGACTAGCGGGGGGGCCAATGAGCAGTTCTTC | CASSLTSGGANEQFF
- | - | TRBJ2-2 | TRBV18 | TGTGCCAGCTCACCACGTTATTCCGGGGAGCTGTTTTTT | CASSPRYSGELFF
many | - | TRBJ2-6 | TRBV9 | TGTGCCAGCAAACGAGATCCTGGGGCCAACGTCCTGACTTTC | CASKRDPGANVLTF
few | TRBD1 | TRBJ2-7 | TRBV27 | TGTGCCAGCAGTTTAGCCGGGACAGGGTTCCACGAGCAGTACTTC | CASSLAGTGFHEQYF
few | - | TRBJ2-7 | TRBV7-8 | TGTGCCAGCAGCTTACGGTCCCACGAGCAGTACTTC | CASSLRSHEQYF
many | TRBD1 | TRBJ2-5 | TRBV4-1 | TGCGCCAGCAGCCAAGATGGACAGGGGGAAGAGACCCAGTACTTC | CASSQDGQGEETQYF
- | - | TRBJ2-7 | TRBV15 | TGTGCCACCAGCAGCATATTCGGGGAGCAGTACTTC | CATSSIFGEQYF
few | - | TRBJ1-1 | TRBV7-2 | TGTGCCAGCAGCTTAGCCGGACAGATTAACACTGAAGCTTTCTTT | CASSLAGQINTEAFF
many | TRBD1 | TRBJ2-7 | TRBV5-1 | TGCGCCAGCAGCCCGGGACAGGGCAACGAGCAGTACTTC | CASSPGQGNEQYF
- | TRBD2 | TRBJ2-1 | TRBV20-1 | TGCAGTGCTTCTCGTGCGGGAGTCTCCTACAATGAGCAGTTCTTC | CSASRAGVSYNEQFF
few | - | TRBJ1-1 | TRBV20-1 | TGCAGTGCTAGAGACGTCTCGGGGGAGAACACTGAAGCTTTCTTT | CSARDVSGENTEAFF
- | - | TRBJ2-3 | TRBV7-9 | TGTGCCAGCAGCCCCTCGGTCCCAGGAGATACGCAGTATTTT | CASSPSVPGDTQYF
few | - | TRBJ2-3 | TRBV5-5 | TGTGCCAGCAGCTTGGGGCCGGACACAGATACGCAGTATTTT | CASSLGPDTDTQYF
many | - | TRBJ1-2 | TRBV12-3/TRBV12-4 | TGTGCCAGCAGCTTAGGGGGGTCATATGGCTACACCTTC | CASSLGGSYGYTF
- | - | TRBJ2-3 | TRBV7-9 | TGTGCCAGCAGCTCAAACGGGGCAGATACGCAGTATTTT | CASSSNGADTQYF
- | TRBD1 | TRBJ1-4 | TRBV10-3 | TGTGCCATCGCCGAGGACAGGAGTAATGAAAAACTGTTTTTT | CAIAEDRSNEKLFF